Listed below are T cell receptor beta chains from one sample, sequenced in a study of blood T cell repertoires in COVID-19. Data came from immunoSEQ multiplex PCR; TCRdb stores just in-frame clones and leaves some out. The sample lists roughly 380,000 clones, 87% occurring once. The sequenced material came from PBMCs or T cells enriched from blood (not recorded which). Receptor source: a man aged 30 to 39 who had recovered from COVID-19. CDR3s include the opening cysteine and the closing phenylalanine or tryptophan. A D gene is named only where the DNA matches it firmly. Not every row has a clone size; where given, it reads once, few, many or a size class.

NA,TRBJ2-3,TRBV4-2,NA,TGTGCCAGCAGCCAGGCGGGGACTCTCACAGATACGCAGTATTTT,CASSQAGTLTDTQYF
NA,TRBJ1-1,TRBV19,NA,TGTGCCAGTAGTCCCGGGTCCAGCGGGAAATGGGCTTTCTTT,CASSPGSSGKWAFF
once,TRBJ1-2,TRBV6-5,NA,TGTGCCAGCAGTTACATTCAGTCAGGCGGCTACACCTTC,CASSYIQSGGYTF
NA,TRBJ1-3,TRBV20-1,NA,TGCAGTGCTAGTACTGGGGCCAACACCATATATTTT,CSASTGANTIYF
NA,TRBJ1-2,TRBV6-5,TRBD1,TGTGCCAGCAGTTTATCCGGGACAGGGGGACTTGGCTACACCTTC,CASSLSGTGGLGYTF
NA,TRBJ2-1,TRBV19,NA,TGTGCCACCTGGGGGGGCCGAACTTACAATGAGCAGTTCTTC,CATWGGRTYNEQFF
NA,TRBJ2-5,TRBV12-3/TRBV12-4,NA,TGTGCCAGCAGTTTGGGCCGAGAGACCCAGTACTTC,CASSLGRETQYF
NA,TRBJ1-4,TRBV10-3,TRBD1,TGTGCCATCAGTGCGGGGACAGGGGAAATTGCAACTAATGAAAAACTGTTTTTT,CAISAGTGEIATNEKLFF
NA,TRBJ1-2,TRBV10-2,TRBD1,TGCGCCAGCAGTCCACAGGGGCCCCTCTATGGCTACACCTTC,CASSPQGPLYGYTF
NA,TRBJ1-2,TRBV6-5,NA,TGTGCCAGCAGCCCCAGGGGATCCTATGGCTACACCTTC,CASSPRGSYGYTF
NA,TRBJ1-1,TRBV6-5,NA,TGTGCCAGCAGTTCGGTCCGGGGGAACACTGAAGCTTTCTTT,CASSSVRGNTEAFF
NA,TRBJ1-6,TRBV5-6,NA,TGTGCCAGCAGCTTGACTTCAGGGTACATTTTTCCGTTTAATTCACCCCTCCACTTT,CASSLTSGYIFPFNSPLHF
NA,TRBJ2-3,TRBV29-1,TRBD1,TGCAGCGCCACCCCCGGGACAGCTTCCACAGATACGCAGTATTTT,CSATPGTASTDTQYF
NA,TRBJ2-7,TRBV3-1/TRBV3-2,TRBD2,TGTGCCAGCAGCCAAGTTCCCCTAGCGGGGGTTCGGAGCTCCTACGAGCAGTACTTC,CASSQVPLAGVRSSYEQYF
few,TRBJ1-1,TRBV7-9,NA,TGTGCCAGCAGCCGACAGGTGGGAGCTTTCTTT,CASSRQVGAFF
NA,TRBJ2-7,TRBV3-1/TRBV3-2,TRBD1,TGTGCCAGCAGCCACCCAGGGGGCGGTACCTACGAGCAGTACTTC,CASSHPGGGTYEQYF
NA,TRBJ1-2,TRBV2,TRBD1,TGTGCCAGCAGCCTTGACAGGGAAATGTATGGCTACACCTTC,CASSLDREMYGYTF
NA,TRBJ1-2,TRBV3-1/TRBV3-2,NA,TGTGCCAGCAGCCAACGGGCCAGGGACTATGGCTACACCTTC,CASSQRARDYGYTF
NA,TRBJ2-3,TRBV28,TRBD1,TGTGCCAGCAGTTTACAAGCAGGGGGCCGTACAGATACGCAGTATTTT,CASSLQAGGRTDTQYF
few,TRBJ1-2,TRBV28,NA,TGTGCCACCGAGGACACAAACTATGGCTACACCTTC,CATEDTNYGYTF
NA,TRBJ1-1,TRBV27,NA,TGTGCCAGCAGTTTGAGGCAGGGGACTGAAGCTTTCTTT,CASSLRQGTEAFF
NA,TRBJ1-3,TRBV7-2,NA,TGTGCCAGCAGCTTAAGTAGGGGTATCGGAAACACCATATATTTT,CASSLSRGIGNTIYF
NA,TRBJ1-1,TRBV3-1/TRBV3-2,NA,TGTGCCAGCAGCCCGGGGGGGAACACTGAAGCTTTCTTT,CASSPGGNTEAFF
NA,TRBJ2-7,TRBV7-8,TRBD2,TGTGCCAGCAGCCGGGGACTAGCGGGGCATGAGCAGTACTTC,CASSRGLAGHEQYF
NA,TRBJ2-7,TRBV11-2,TRBD1,TGTGCCAGCAGCTTAATCGCCGGGACAGGAGCCTACGAGCAGTACTTC,CASSLIAGTGAYEQYF
NA,TRBJ1-4,TRBV7-2,TRBD1,TGTGCCAGCAGCCTGCGGACAGGGAGTGAAAAACTGTTTTTT,CASSLRTGSEKLFF
NA,TRBJ1-5,TRBV5-1,TRBD1,TGCGCCAGCAGCCCGGGACAGGTAAATCAGCCCCAGCATTTT,CASSPGQVNQPQHF
NA,TRBJ1-1,TRBV7-9,NA,TGTGCCAGCAGCTTATCCCTCACTGAAGCTTTCTTT,CASSLSLTEAFF
NA,TRBJ1-5,TRBV2,NA,TGTGCCAGCAGCTCCCGGACTGAAATCAATCAGCCCCAGCATTTT,CASSSRTEINQPQHF
NA,TRBJ1-1,TRBV12-3/TRBV12-4,NA,TGTGCCAGCAGTTTTTCAGGGAACACTGAAGCTTTCTTT,CASSFSGNTEAFF
NA,TRBJ2-7,TRBV9,NA,TGTGCCAGCAGCGTAGAAATCGGGTCCTACGAGCAGTACTTC,CASSVEIGSYEQYF
NA,TRBJ2-1,TRBV9,NA,TGTGCCAGCAGCCCCCGTGCGGGGGCTTACAATGAGCAGTTCTTC,CASSPRAGAYNEQFF
NA,TRBJ1-6,TRBV7-5,NA,TGTGCCAGAAGCTTGCTTTGGGGGGTGTTGTCACCCCTCCACTTT,CARSLLWGVLSPLHF
NA,TRBJ1-4,TRBV12-3/TRBV12-4,TRBD1,TGTGCCAGCAGTACAGGGGCGGGTGAAAAACTGTTTTTT,CASSTGAGEKLFF
NA,TRBJ2-3,TRBV5-4,TRBD2,TGTGCCAGCAGCCCCAAACTAGCGGGGGGCTCAGATACGCAGTATTTT,CASSPKLAGGSDTQYF
NA,TRBJ1-5,TRBV7-6,NA,TGTGCCAGCAGCTTAGGGACAGCCAATCAGCCCCAGCATTTT,CASSLGTANQPQHF
NA,TRBJ1-1,TRBV6-2/TRBV6-3,TRBD1,TGTGCCAGCAGTTACCGACTGGGGACAGGGAACATGAACACTGAAGCTTTCTTT,CASSYRLGTGNMNTEAFF
once,TRBJ2-3,TRBV7-6,NA,TGTGCCAGCAGCTACGGTGTCACTAGCACAGATACGCAGTATTTT,CASSYGVTSTDTQYF
NA,TRBJ1-1,TRBV19,NA,TGTGCCAGTAGTACGATTAACAGGAGAAACACTGAAGCTTTCTTT,CASSTINRRNTEAFF
once,TRBJ1-6,TRBV30,TRBD1,TGTGCCTGGGACTCCGGGACAGGGAATTCACCCCTCCACTTT,CAWDSGTGNSPLHF
NA,TRBJ2-5,TRBV7-9,TRBD1,TGTGCCAGCAGCCCAGGGAGCAGGGGGGAGACCCAGTACTTC,CASSPGSRGETQYF
NA,TRBJ2-3,TRBV6-1,TRBD2,TGTGCCAGCAGTGAAGTGAGCGGGGGGAAGACAGATACGCAGTATTTT,CASSEVSGGKTDTQYF
once,TRBJ1-4,TRBV15,NA,TGTGCCACCAGCCAGATGTGGGGGCCCGAAAAACTGTTTTTT,CATSQMWGPEKLFF
NA,TRBJ2-1,TRBV12-5,NA,TGTGCTAGTGGTCCCAACTCGGTTGAGCAGTTCTTC,CASGPNSVEQFF
NA,TRBJ2-1,TRBV5-4,TRBD2,TGTGCCAGCAGCCCGCCGCCGGGGGGATACAATGAGCAGTTCTTC,CASSPPPGGYNEQFF
NA,TRBJ1-5,TRBV19,NA,TGTGCCAGTAGTATGATTGATCGGAGCAATCAGCCCCAGCATTTT,CASSMIDRSNQPQHF
once,TRBJ1-1,TRBV4-1,NA,TGCGCCAGCAGCCCCCCGGGATCCACTGAAGCTTTCTTT,CASSPPGSTEAFF
once,TRBJ1-5,TRBV27,NA,TGTGCCAGCAGTTTTTACAATAGCAATCAGCCCCAGCATTTT,CASSFYNSNQPQHF
NA,TRBJ1-5,TRBV2,TRBD1,TGTGCCAGCAGCATCGGTACAGGGGATCAGCCCCAGCATTTT,CASSIGTGDQPQHF
NA,TRBJ2-3,TRBV5-1,TRBD2,TGCGCCAGCAGGAGGAGGGGACTAGCGATTACTAGCACAGATACGCAGTATTTT,CASRRRGLAITSTDTQYF
NA,TRBJ2-4,TRBV10-3,NA,TGTGCCATCAGTATGGACGGACTAGCCAAAAACATTCAGTACTTC,CAISMDGLAKNIQYF
NA,TRBJ2-5,TRBV4-2,TRBD2,TGTGCCAGCAGCCAAGTCGGGGGGACCCAAGAGACCCAGTACTTC,CASSQVGGTQETQYF
NA,TRBJ2-3,TRBV24-1,NA,TGTGCCACCAGTGACCCCGGGACAGATACGCAGTATTTT,CATSDPGTDTQYF
few,TRBJ1-6,TRBV11-2,NA,TGTGCCAGCAGCTTAGATCTAAATGGAGCTTCACCCCTCCACTTT,CASSLDLNGASPLHF
NA,TRBJ1-1,TRBV5-6,NA,TGTGCCAGCCACCAGCTTGACGCGGAAGGAGGGATGAACACTGAAGCTTTCTTT,CASHQLDAEGGMNTEAFF
NA,TRBJ1-4,TRBV15,TRBD1,TGTGCCACCAGCACAGGACAGGGAAACGAAAAACTGTTTTTT,CATSTGQGNEKLFF
NA,TRBJ1-5,TRBV6-5,NA,TGTGCCAGCAGTTATAGACCCCGAGGAAGCAATCAGCCCCAGCATTTT,CASSYRPRGSNQPQHF
NA,TRBJ2-7,TRBV7-2,NA,TGTGCCAGCAGCTTGTCGGACAGCCACGAGCAGTACTTC,CASSLSDSHEQYF